Described below is a single T cell receptor (beta chain) sequence and its context. The antigen is undetermined. CDR1 LGHDT and CDR2 YNNKEL come from the germline V gene (reference sequence). The CDR3 spans 14 residues. Trimming at V came to 10 bases and at J to 7 bases, leaving 9 bases not matched to a gene. The data stem from a study of regulatory T cells in long-lasting Graves disease. CDR3 regions were amplified by Arm-PCR using iRepertoire HTBI primers to build TCR beta libraries. In the authors' methods: Spanning all samples, the identified segments comprised some 66 TRBV and around 15 TRBJ. TCRdb re-called the multiplex PCR reads through MiXCR, storing one row per CDR3 protein. The V and J calls and clone size are TCRdb's, not the authors'. The sample yields nearly 350,000 distinct CDR3 sequences, 15% to 20% seen once. The time point was: persistent/refractory GD, antithyroid drugs over 5 years with positive TRAb. PBMCs were the source of the RNA used for TCR sequencing.

General study findings and limits: Persistent disease samples used TRBV28, TRBJ1-2 and TRBJ2-5 preferentially.

The sample was peripheral blood mononuclear cells (PBMCs), taken when the disease was refractory, from a patient treated with antithyroid drugs. The chain joins TRBV3-1 to TRBJ2-3; TRBD2 aligns across 12 bases. The TCR was taken from a female donor with Graves disease. CDR3 region: CAISTSGSINTQYF. Here the CDR3 DNA reads TGTGCCATTTCGACTAGCGGGAGTATTAATACGCAGTATTTT.